This TCR beta chain comes out of a study of T cells after yellow fever vaccination. Study-level findings and limits: CD4 and CD8 compartments shared a small share of clonotypes.

TCRdb fed the 5' RACE reads into MiXCR, producing one record per CDR3 protein. The sample lists 300,000 to 350,000 distinct CDR3 sequences; over 3.5% were seen once. Concerning this clonotype: As yet, its antigen is unknown.

V was cut by 0 bases and J by 2 bases, with 9 bases left in between. CDR3 length: 15 amino acids. Germline V CDR1 and CDR2: SGHRS, YFSETQ. The clonotype comes from a man aged 18 to 35 who received the YFV17D yellow fever vaccine. The chain joins TRBV5-1 to TRBJ2-1; TRBD2 is a possible D gene (5 bases). Here the sequenced sample was PBMCs, taken 15 days after the yellow fever booster vaccination. In nucleotides, the CDR3 is TGCGCCAGCAGCTTGGACGGGGAGACCTACAATGAGCAGTTCTTC. Its protein is CASSLDGETYNEQFF.